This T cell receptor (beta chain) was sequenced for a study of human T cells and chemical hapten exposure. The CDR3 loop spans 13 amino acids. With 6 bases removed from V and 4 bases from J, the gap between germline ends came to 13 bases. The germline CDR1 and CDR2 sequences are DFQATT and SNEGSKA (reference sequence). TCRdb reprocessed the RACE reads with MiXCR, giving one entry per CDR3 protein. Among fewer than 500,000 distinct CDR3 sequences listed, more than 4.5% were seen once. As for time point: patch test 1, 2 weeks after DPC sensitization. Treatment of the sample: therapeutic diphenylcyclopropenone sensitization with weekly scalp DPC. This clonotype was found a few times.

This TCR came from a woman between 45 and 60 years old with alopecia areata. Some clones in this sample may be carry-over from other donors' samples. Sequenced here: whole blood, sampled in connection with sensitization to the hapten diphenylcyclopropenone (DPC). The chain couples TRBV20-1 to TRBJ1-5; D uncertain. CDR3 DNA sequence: TGCAGTGCAGAGGACGGAGATAATCAGCCCCAGCATTTT. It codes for CSAEDGDNQPQHF.